This TCR beta chain was sequenced for a study of T cell responses to AZD1222 COVID-19 vaccine. Study outcomes and limitations: Females made up more of the donors, who were largely white British, and clonal diversity may have come out too low.

Comment on this clone: The antigen remains undetermined.

Trimming removed 8 bases at V and 6 bases at J, with 10 bases between. This CDR3 contains 11 residues. Germline assignment: CDR1 ENHRY and CDR2 SYGVKD. Measured with immunoSEQ multiplex PCR; TCRdb has only the in-frame clones, and not every one. The sample shows 120,000 to 150,000 clones, more than 85% of them seen only once. Sequences were derived from peripheral blood, sampled on day 0 of AZD1222 vaccination. The sequence derives from an adult in good health. The V call is TRBV10-3, the J call TRBJ1-1; TRBD1 might be the D (5 bases). The CDR3 DNA reads as TGTGCCATCTGCGGGGGGGCTGAAGCTTTCTTT. Amino acid sequence: CAICGGAEAFF.